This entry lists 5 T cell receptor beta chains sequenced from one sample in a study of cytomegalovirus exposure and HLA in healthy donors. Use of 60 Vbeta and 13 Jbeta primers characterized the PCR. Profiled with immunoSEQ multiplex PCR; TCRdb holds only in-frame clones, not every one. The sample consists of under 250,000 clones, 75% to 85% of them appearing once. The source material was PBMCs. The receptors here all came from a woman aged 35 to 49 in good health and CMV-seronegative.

The CDR3 is CASRTGQGAAVAKNIQYF. CDR3 bases: TGTGCCAGCAGGACCGGACAGGGGGCTGCCGTTGCCAAAAACATTCAGTACTTC. The chain uses TRBV2 and TRBJ2-4; 11 bases map to TRBD1. V shed 6 bases and J 1 base; nucleotides not matched to a gene: 11. Looked up from germline, CDR1 is SNHLY and CDR2 is FYNNEI. The CDR3 is made up of 18 amino acids.

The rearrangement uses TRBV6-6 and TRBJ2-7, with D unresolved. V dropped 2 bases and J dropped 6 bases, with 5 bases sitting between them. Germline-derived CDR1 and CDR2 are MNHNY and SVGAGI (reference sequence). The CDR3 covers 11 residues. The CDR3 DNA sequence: TGTGCCAGCAGTTACGCCGGCGAGCAGTACTTC. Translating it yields CASSYAGEQYF.

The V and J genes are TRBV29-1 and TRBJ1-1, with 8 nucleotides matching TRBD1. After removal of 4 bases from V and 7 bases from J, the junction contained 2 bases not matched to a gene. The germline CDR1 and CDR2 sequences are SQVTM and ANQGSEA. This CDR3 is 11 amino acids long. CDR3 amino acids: CSVVGQVEAFF. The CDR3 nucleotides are TGCAGCGTTGTGGGACAGGTTGAAGCTTTCTTT.

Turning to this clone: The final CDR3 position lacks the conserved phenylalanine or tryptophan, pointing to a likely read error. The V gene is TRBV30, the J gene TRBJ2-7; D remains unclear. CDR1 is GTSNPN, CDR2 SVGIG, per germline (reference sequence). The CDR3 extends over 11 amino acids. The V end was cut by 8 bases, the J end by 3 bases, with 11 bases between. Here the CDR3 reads CAAEESYEQYL. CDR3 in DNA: TGTGCCGCGGAAGAGAGCTACGAGCAGTACCTC.

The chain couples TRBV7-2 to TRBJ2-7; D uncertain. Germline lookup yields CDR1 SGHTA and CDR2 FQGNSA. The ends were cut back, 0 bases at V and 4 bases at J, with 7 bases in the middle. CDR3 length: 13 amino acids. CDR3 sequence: CASSLAYSYEQYF. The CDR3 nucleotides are TGTGCCAGCAGCTTAGCTTACAGTTACGAGCAGTACTTC.